This TCR beta chain is from a study of T-cell reconstitution after alpha-beta-depleted transplantation in children (dated by TCRdb to about 2016). Turning to the overall study: Using TCR repertoire profiling, the study followed T-cell immune reconstitution in a quantitative way in children after TCRalphabeta/CD19-depleted allogeneic hematopoietic cell transplantation.

The treatment or condition label for this specimen denotes: allogeneic hematopoietic cell transplantation with graft depleted of TCRalphabeta T cells and CD19 B cells. TCRalphabeta/CD19-depleted allogeneic hematopoietic cell grafts were given to the transplant recipients, all of whom were children. V is reduced by 4 bases and J by 7 bases, leaving a spacing of 10 bases between them. The CDR3 contains 12 residues, cysteine and phenylalanine counted. The read is trimmed to its CDR3 DNA, 36 bases read in frame from base 1. CDR1 LGHDT and CDR2 YNNKEL were looked up in the germline V gene (reference sequence). General study outcomes and caveats: Over subsequent months, a decline in hyperexpanded clone frequencies was noted, and after one year, T-cell counts and TCRbeta diversity were mostly ascribed to newly produced T cells. In some patients, the high TCRbeta diversity seen at day 60 was put down to recipient T cells and intrathymic progenitors that had survived conditioning. The apparently early alphabetaT-cell count recovery about two months after transplant was reportedly dependent on only several hundred rapidly expanded clones derived from non-depleted graft cells.

This clonotype was observed a few times. Its antigen specificity is not known. No base qualities exist here, and no much larger clone lies one base off it. The library was made by PCR. The listed sequencing device is Illumina HiSeq 2500. To normalize quantification of the TCRbeta repertoire, the TCR libraries were built with molecular barcoding that relied on unique molecular identifiers. TCRdb reran the public reads through fastp at Q25 and MiXCR, keeping productive beta chains. Here each entry gathers all rows of one CDR3 protein and keeps the most common genes and DNA. Present in this sample are roughly 110,000 distinct CDR3 sequences, over 9% of which were seen just once. Approximately 36% of the sample is held by the ten biggest clonotypes.

The sequence joins TRBV3-1 to TRBJ1-1; the D gene is not confidently resolved. The sequence derives from a boy between 2 and 10 years old with acute lymphoblastic leukemia, due to receive a stem cell transplant. Sequencing used PBMCs, obtained before TCRalphabeta/CD19-depleted stem cell transplant. The bases are TGTGCCAGCAGCCGCGGGTCTAATGAAGCTTTCTTT. The encoded protein is CASSRGSNEAFF.